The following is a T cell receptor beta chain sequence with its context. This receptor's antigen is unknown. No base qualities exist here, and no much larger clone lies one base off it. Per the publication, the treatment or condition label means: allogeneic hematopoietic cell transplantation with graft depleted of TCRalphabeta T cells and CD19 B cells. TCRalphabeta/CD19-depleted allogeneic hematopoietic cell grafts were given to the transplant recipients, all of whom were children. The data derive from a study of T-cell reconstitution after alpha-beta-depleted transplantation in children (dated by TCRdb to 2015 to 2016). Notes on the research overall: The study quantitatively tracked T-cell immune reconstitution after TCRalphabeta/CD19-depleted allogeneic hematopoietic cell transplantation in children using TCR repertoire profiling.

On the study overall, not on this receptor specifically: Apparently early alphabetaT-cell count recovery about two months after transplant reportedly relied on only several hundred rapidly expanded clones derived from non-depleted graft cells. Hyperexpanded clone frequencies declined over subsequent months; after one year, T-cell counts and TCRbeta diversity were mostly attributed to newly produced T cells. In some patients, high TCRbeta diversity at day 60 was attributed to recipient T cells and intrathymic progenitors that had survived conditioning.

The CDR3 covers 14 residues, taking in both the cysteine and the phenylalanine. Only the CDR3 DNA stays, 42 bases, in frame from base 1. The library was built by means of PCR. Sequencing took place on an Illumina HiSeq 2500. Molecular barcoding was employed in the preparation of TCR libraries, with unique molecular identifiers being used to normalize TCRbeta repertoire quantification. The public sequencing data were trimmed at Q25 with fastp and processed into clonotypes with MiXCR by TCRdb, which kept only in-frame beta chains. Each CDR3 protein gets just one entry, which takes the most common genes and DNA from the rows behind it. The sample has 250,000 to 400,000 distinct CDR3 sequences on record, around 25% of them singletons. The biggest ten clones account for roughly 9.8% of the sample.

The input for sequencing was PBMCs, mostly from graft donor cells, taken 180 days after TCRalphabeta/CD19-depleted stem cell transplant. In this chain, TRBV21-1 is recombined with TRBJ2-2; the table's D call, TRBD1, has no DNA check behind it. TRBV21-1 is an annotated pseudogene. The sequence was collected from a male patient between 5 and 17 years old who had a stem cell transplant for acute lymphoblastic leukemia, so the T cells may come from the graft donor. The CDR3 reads CARPDRSNTGELFF. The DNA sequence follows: TGTGCCAGACCGGACAGATCGAACACCGGGGAGCTGTTTTTT.